This entry concerns a single T cell receptor beta chain. The antigen is unknown. Isolated RNA was reverse transcribed in full, so expressed TCRB transcripts were sequenced. Data came from immunoSEQ multiplex PCR; TCRdb stores just in-frame clones and leaves some out. The data show approximately 46,000 clones, with around 40% seen just once and around 0.13% held by the top ten. The CDR3 runs 16 residues. Trimming cost V 5 bases and J 4 bases; bases outside gene matches: 5. Germline V gene data show CDR1 as SEHNR and CDR2 as FQNEAQ (reference sequence). The data were taken from a study of beta chain features in type 1 diabetes. The study, taken as a whole, reports: TCRB CDR3s were moderately but significantly shorter in Type 1 diabetes patients in all four CD4+ subsets. Fewer junction insertions and more nucleotide deletions appeared in type 1 diabetes patients.

The TCR comes from a young man with type 1 diabetes. The sequenced sample was stem cell memory CD4+ T cells from blood. The chain employs TRBV7-9 and TRBJ2-1, with TRBD2 matching over 13 bases. CDR3 in DNA: TGTGCCAGCAGCCCACCGGGACTAGCGGGATACAATGAGCAGTTCTTC. Translated, it gives CASSPPGLAGYNEQFF.